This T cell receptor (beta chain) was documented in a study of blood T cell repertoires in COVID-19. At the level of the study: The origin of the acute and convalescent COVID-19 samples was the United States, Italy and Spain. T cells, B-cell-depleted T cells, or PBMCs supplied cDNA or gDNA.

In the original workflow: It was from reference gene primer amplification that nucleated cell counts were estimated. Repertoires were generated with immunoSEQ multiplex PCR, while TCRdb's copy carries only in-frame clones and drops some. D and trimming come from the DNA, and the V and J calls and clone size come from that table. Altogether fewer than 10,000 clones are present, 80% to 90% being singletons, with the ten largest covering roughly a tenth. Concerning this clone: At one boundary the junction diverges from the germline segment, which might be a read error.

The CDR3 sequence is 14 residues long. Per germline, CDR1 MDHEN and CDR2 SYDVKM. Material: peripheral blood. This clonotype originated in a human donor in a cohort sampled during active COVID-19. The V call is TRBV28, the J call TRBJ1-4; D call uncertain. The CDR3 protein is CASSAVRSNEKLFF. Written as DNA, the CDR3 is TGTGCCAGCAGCGCGGTCCGGTCTAACGAAAAACTGTTTTTT.